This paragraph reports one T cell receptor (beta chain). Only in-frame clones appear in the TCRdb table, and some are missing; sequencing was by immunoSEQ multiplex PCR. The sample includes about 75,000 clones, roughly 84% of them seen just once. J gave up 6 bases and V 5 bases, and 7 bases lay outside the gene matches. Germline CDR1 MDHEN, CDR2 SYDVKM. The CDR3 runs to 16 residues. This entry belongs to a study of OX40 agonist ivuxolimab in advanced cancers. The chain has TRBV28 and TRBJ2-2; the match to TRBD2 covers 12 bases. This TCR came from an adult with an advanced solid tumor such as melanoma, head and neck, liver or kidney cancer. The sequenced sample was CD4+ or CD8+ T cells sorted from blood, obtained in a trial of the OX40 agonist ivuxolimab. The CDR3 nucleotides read TGTGCCAGCAGTACGCTGACTAGCGGGAGCGCCGGGGAGCTGTTTTTT. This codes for CASSTLTSGSAGELFF.